These 25 T cell receptor beta chains originate from one sample sequenced in a study of T cell responses to AZD1222 COVID-19 vaccine. Data came from immunoSEQ multiplex PCR; TCRdb stores just in-frame clones and leaves some out. The sample has 140,000 to 150,000 clones; 70% to 90% are singletons. The specimen was peripheral blood, collected on day 0 of AZD1222 vaccination. The receptors shown here come from an adult in good health.

This clone was picked up one time. The chain carries TRBV7-2 and TRBJ2-5; D remains ambiguous. The V gene's germline CDR1 is SGHTA and CDR2 FQGNSA. V was clipped by 4 bases and J by 3 bases, with 12 bases between them. The CDR3 covers 14 residues. The CDR3 bases are TGTGCCAGCAGCTCCGCTCGGTCGGAAGAGACCCAGTACTTC. Protein sequence: CASSSARSEETQYF.

The V and J genes are TRBV29-1 and TRBJ2-2; 8 bases line up with TRBD1. The CDR3 is 16 amino acids. Germline lookup yields CDR1 SQVTM and CDR2 ANQGSEA. J gave up 3 bases and V 1 base, and 7 bases lay outside the gene matches. CDR3 region: CSVEGFGTGYTGELFF. The CDR3 DNA sequence: TGCAGCGTTGAAGGGTTCGGGACAGGCTACACCGGGGAGCTGTTTTTT.

The chain employs TRBV7-8 and TRBJ2-5; 9 nucleotides match TRBD1. Trimming at V came to 6 bases and at J to 4 bases, leaving 9 bases not matched to a gene. The CDR3 loop spans 15 amino acids. The germline V gene has CDR1 SGHVS and CDR2 FQNEAQ. The CDR3 loop reads CASRSLGQGRETQYF. The CDR3 bases are TGTGCCAGCAGATCCCTGGGACAGGGTCGAGAGACCCAGTACTTC.

This clone was seen only once. The chain is built from TRBV30 and TRBJ2-7; 9 bases agree with TRBD2. This CDR3 region has 12 residues. Trimming cost V 5 bases and J 4 bases; bases outside gene matches: 3. Germline V gene data show CDR1 as GTSNPN and CDR2 as SVGIG (reference sequence). The CDR3 protein is CAWGTSRYEQYF. The CDR3 region has the DNA TGTGCCTGGGGGACTAGCAGATACGAGCAGTACTTC.

V and J are TRBV20-1 and TRBJ2-5; D might be TRBD2 (6 bases). The CDR3 covers 14 residues. CDR1 DFQATT and CDR2 SNEGSKA come from the germline V gene (reference sequence). The V end lost 3 bases, the J end lost 7 bases, and 18 bases lay between the germline ends. CDR3 sequence reads: CSASLGLGLGTQYF. CDR3 coding DNA: TGCAGTGCTAGTCTCGGGTTGGGACTGGGGACCCAGTACTTC.

This rearrangement joins TRBV6-4 to TRBJ1-2; unclear D gene. The CDR3 is 15 residues long. Germline lookup yields CDR1 MRHNA and CDR2 SNTAGT. Trimming stripped 0 bases from V and 4 bases from J, with 12 bases between. CDR3 nucleotides: TGTGCCAGCAGTGACTCGAGTCTTGGGTCCTATGGCTACACCTTC. Protein: CASSDSSLGSYGYTF.

The V and J genes are TRBV24-1 and TRBJ2-1; 14 bases match TRBD2. The CDR3 is made up of 16 amino acids. With V trimmed by 3 bases and J by 9 bases, 6 bases remained unmatched. Germline V gives CDR1 KGHDR, CDR2 SFDVKD. The CDR3 reads CATSDTRLAGGIEQFF. For the CDR3, the DNA is TGTGCCACCAGTGATACCCGACTAGCGGGGGGGATTGAGCAGTTCTTC.

This clone was seen a few times. The chain is built from TRBV29-1 and TRBJ2-2; maybe TRBD2 (5 bases). The germline gives CDR1 SQVTM, CDR2 ANQGSEA. V lost 4 bases and J lost 3, with 15 bases in between. This CDR3 is 15 amino acids long. CDR3 residues: CSVALGKGDTGELFF. In DNA form, the CDR3 reads TGCAGCGTTGCGCTCGGGAAGGGCGACACCGGGGAGCTGTTTTTT.

This sequence joins TRBV7-8 and TRBJ1-2, with D unclear. The CDR3 loop spans 16 amino acids. The germline gives CDR1 SGHVS, CDR2 FQNEAQ. The V end lost 1 base, the J end lost 4 bases, and 16 bases lay between the germline ends. As DNA, the CDR3 is TGTGCCAGCAGCTTAGATGCTGCGGGAGTTGGCTATGGCTACACCTTC. Residues: CASSLDAAGVGYGYTF.

V gene TRBV6-6 combines with J gene TRBJ1-2, with unresolved D. From germline, CDR1 is MNHNY and CDR2 SVGAGI (reference sequence). The CDR3 covers 13 residues. The ends were cut back, 5 bases at V and 2 bases at J, with 9 bases in the middle. The CDR3 nucleotides are TGTGCCAGCAGTGACACTACCAACTATGGCTACACCTTC. Amino acid sequence: CASSDTTNYGYTF.

The J gene is TRBJ1-1, the V gene TRBV6-5, with D possibly TRBD1 on 6 matching bases. In germline, CDR1 is MNHEY, CDR2 SVGAGI. Deletions cut 5 bases from V and 1 base from J, with 14 bases between. The CDR3 is made up of 15 amino acids. CDR3 sequence reads: CASSPDRLGNTEAFF. Written as DNA, the CDR3 is TGTGCCAGCAGTCCGGACAGACTGGGGAACACTGAAGCTTTCTTT.

In its sample, this clone was seen once. This rearrangement joins TRBV15 to TRBJ1-4, with D unresolved. The ends were cut back, 0 bases at V and 0 bases at J, with 8 bases in the middle. The CDR3 consists of 16 residues. The germline V gene encodes CDR1 LNHNV and CDR2 YYDKDF (reference sequence). CDR3 loop: CATSRDTPPTNEKLFF. As DNA, the CDR3 is TGTGCCACCAGCAGAGATACCCCTCCAACTAATGAAAAACTGTTTTTT.

This clone appeared once. This chain links TRBV5-1 with TRBJ2-1, with 7 nucleotides matching TRBD1. Looked up from germline, CDR1 is SGHRS and CDR2 is YFSETQ. The J segment lost 5 bases and the V segment lost 4 bases, leaving 9 bases of the junction unmatched. CDR3 length: 15 amino acids. This CDR3 is CASSQVEGANNEQFF. CDR3 bases: TGCGCCAGCAGCCAGGTAGAGGGGGCGAACAATGAGCAGTTCTTC.

The V and J genes are TRBV27 and TRBJ1-5; 9 bases map to TRBD1. V shed 8 bases and J 5 bases; nucleotides not matched to a gene: 1. The CDR3 loop spans 12 amino acids. CDR1 is MNHEY and CDR2 is SMNVEV in the germline V gene (reference sequence). CDR3 sequence (DNA): TGTGCCAGCCGACAGGGGGATCAGCCCCAGCATTTT. This sequence encodes CASRQGDQPQHF.

The V call is TRBV7-2, the J call TRBJ1-3, with D possibly matching TRBD1 (5 bases). Trimming removed 1 base from V and 4 bases from J, with 8 bases in between. This CDR3 is 14 amino acids long. Germline values: CDR1 SGHTA, CDR2 FQGNSA. CDR3 nucleotides: TGTGCCAGCAGCTTAGGTGGGGGAGGAAACACCATATATTTT. Translating gives CASSLGGGGNTIYF.

The chain couples TRBV19 to TRBJ2-6, with TRBD1 matching 9 bases. The CDR3 has 19 residues. Germline-derived CDR1 and CDR2 are LNHDA and SQIVND (reference sequence). V dropped 7 bases and J dropped 2; count of bases not matched to a gene: 15. The CDR3 protein is CASKPIPGQGSAGANVLTF. In DNA form, the CDR3 reads TGTGCCAGTAAACCCATCCCGGGACAGGGATCCGCTGGGGCCAACGTCCTGACTTTC.

J is TRBJ2-7 and V is TRBV6-1, with D hard to call. This CDR3 has 15 amino acids. V lost 1 base and J 2 bases, leaving 12 bases between the germline ends. The germline gives CDR1 MNHNS, CDR2 SASEGT. The CDR3 coding sequence is TGTGCCAGCAGTGAAGTCTTGGGTCAAGCCTACGAGCAGTACTTC. Translated: CASSEVLGQAYEQYF.

V gene TRBV7-9 combines with J gene TRBJ1-4; 8 nucleotides line up with TRBD1. Losses at the gene ends were 5 bases for V and 8 bases for J; bases not matched to a gene: 4. CDR3 size: 13 residues. Germline CDR1 is SEHNR and CDR2 is FQNEAQ (reference sequence). CDR3 nucleotides: TGTGCCAGCAGCGGGACAGGAGTGGAAAAACTGTTTTTT. As protein: CASSGTGVEKLFF.

CDR3 protein: CASRYQGSTGELFF. As DNA, the CDR3 is TGTGCCAGCAGGTACCAGGGCAGCACCGGGGAGCTGTTTTTT. The chain couples TRBV27 to TRBJ2-2; possibly TRBD1 for D (5 bases). The V gene lost 6 bases and the J gene lost 4 bases, with 12 bases spanning the gap. The CDR3 spans 14 residues. Germline V gene lookup returns CDR1 MNHEY and CDR2 SMNVEV (reference sequence).

The J gene is TRBJ2-7, the V gene TRBV10-3, with TRBD1 as a possible D gene (6 bases). CDR3 length: 14 residues. Germline CDR1 reads ENHRY; CDR2 reads SYGVKD. The V gene lost 8 bases and the J gene lost 2 bases, with 16 bases spanning the gap. In DNA, the CDR3 is TGTGCCATCCGACAGGTAGGAAAGACCTACGAGCAGTACTTC. This translates into CAIRQVGKTYEQYF.

The rearrangement links TRBV19 to TRBJ1-2, with D uncertain. With 5 bases removed from V and 8 bases from J, the gap between germline ends came to 21 bases. Germline V gives CDR1 LNHDA, CDR2 SQIVND (reference sequence). This CDR3 has 15 amino acids. The CDR3 region is CASSGPDERLTGYTF. Written as DNA, the CDR3 is TGTGCCAGTAGTGGCCCGGACGAAAGACTTACAGGCTACACCTTC.

The chain couples TRBV4-2 to TRBJ2-1, with D maybe TRBD2 (5 bases). This CDR3 region has 12 residues. Trimming took off 0 bases at V and 8 bases at J, with 5 bases between the two ends. Per the germline V gene, CDR1 is LGHNA and CDR2 is YNFKEQ. Here the CDR3 reads CASSQDGDEQFF. Written as DNA, the CDR3 is TGTGCCAGCAGCCAAGACGGGGATGAGCAGTTCTTC.

V gene TRBV30 combines with J gene TRBJ1-2, with D perhaps TRBD1 (5 bases). The CDR3 spans 15 residues. V was trimmed by 3 bases and J by 4 bases, leaving 18 bases between them. The germline gives CDR1 GTSNPN, CDR2 SVGIG (reference sequence). DNA for the CDR3: TGTGCCTGGAGAATACAACGAAGGGGCGGCTATGGCTACACCTTC. It codes for CAWRIQRRGGYGYTF. The full variable domain, completed using reference TRBV30 and TRBJ1-2, is SQTIHQWPATLVQPVGSPLSLECTVEGTSNPNLYWYRQAAGRGLQLLFYSVGIGQISSEVPQNLSASRPQDRQFILSSKKLLLSDSGFYLCAWRIQRRGGYGYTFGSGTRLTVV.

The chain joins TRBV9 to TRBJ1-4, with D unclear. V was pared by 0 bases and J by 0 bases, with 6 bases between. In germline, CDR1 is SGDLS, CDR2 YYNGEE. The CDR3 consists of 15 residues. CDR3 in amino acids: CASSVGRSTNEKLFF. The CDR3 bases are TGTGCCAGCAGCGTAGGTCGGTCAACTAATGAAAAACTGTTTTTT. Looking up the rest from reference TRBV9 and TRBJ1-4 gives the full variable domain: DSGVTQTPKHLITATGQRVTLRCSPRSGDLSVYWYQQSLDQGLQFLIQYYNGEERAKGNILERFSAQQFPDLHSELNLSSLELGDSALYFCASSVGRSTNEKLFFGSGTQLSVL.

This chain connects TRBV29-1 to TRBJ2-5, with 7 bases identical to TRBD1. Germline CDR1 reads SQVTM; CDR2 reads ANQGSEA. V shed 2 bases, J shed 5 bases, and the junction held 11 bases outside the gene matches. This CDR3 is built from 15 residues. The CDR3 DNA reads TGCAGCGTTGAATTCTATACAGGGGATCGGGAGACCCAGTACTTC. Protein: CSVEFYTGDRETQYF.